The 5 T cell receptor beta chains presented below share a single source sample, sequenced in a study of long-term antiretroviral therapy in people with HIV. The libraries were made with immunoSEQ v3.0 at survey level. Only in-frame clones appear in the TCRdb table, and some are missing; sequencing was by immunoSEQ multiplex PCR. The profile shows roughly 16,000 clones, 91% of them singletons. The starting material was unsorted PBMCs, obtained 0.3 years after starting antiretroviral therapy. The receptors were gathered from a man in his 60s with HIV.

J is TRBJ1-2 and V is TRBV28; a weak D match, TRBD1 (6 bases). Germline V gene sequence: CDR1 MDHEN, CDR2 SYDVKM. Trimming pared 3 bases from V and 5 bases from J, leaving 16 bases between. The CDR3 is 15 residues long. The chain's CDR3 is CASSFPGGAGYGYTF. The CDR3 DNA is TGTGCCAGCAGTTTTCCCGGGGGGGCGGGGTATGGCTACACCTTC.

The V call is TRBV7-2, the J call TRBJ2-1, with 7 positions matching TRBD2. Germline assignment: CDR1 SGHTA and CDR2 FQGNSA. The CDR3 loop spans 16 amino acids. V lost 0 bases, J lost 4 bases, and 6 bases stayed unmatched. CDR3 in amino acids: CASSLASLAYYNEQFF. The CDR3 coding sequence is TGTGCCAGCAGCTTAGCTTCACTAGCGTATTACAATGAGCAGTTCTTC.

This clone was seen only once. The chain employs TRBV10-1 and TRBJ2-2; 13 bases match TRBD2. J lost 0 bases, V lost 9 bases, and 16 bases had no gene match. Germline CDR1 reads WNHNN; CDR2 reads SYGVQD (reference sequence). The CDR3 contains 20 residues. The DNA of the CDR3 is TGCGCCAGATATATGATGGAACCGGGACTAGCGGGGTCGAACACCGGGGAGCTGTTTTTT. Residues: CARYMMEPGLAGSNTGELFF.

V usage is TRBV2 and J usage is TRBJ1-1; the D gene is possibly TRBD1 (6 bases). This CDR3 has 14 residues. V lost 2 bases to trimming and J lost 0 bases, with 7 bases between them. Germline CDR1 reads SNHLY; CDR2 reads FYNNEI. The CDR3 sequence is CASSEQGMNTEAFF. CDR3 DNA: TGTGCCAGCAGTGAACAGGGGATGAACACTGAAGCTTTCTTT.

V gene TRBV29-1 combines with J gene TRBJ2-5; D not resolved. The CDR3 runs 13 residues. Per the germline V gene, CDR1 is SQVTM and CDR2 is ANQGSEA. Trimming removed 0 bases at V and 2 bases at J, with 7 bases between. The CDR3 sequence: CSVEDSIQETQYF. The CDR3 DNA reads TGCAGCGTTGAAGACTCGATACAAGAGACCCAGTACTTC.